Shown below are 9 T cell receptor beta chains from a single sample sequenced in a study of OX40 agonist ivuxolimab in advanced cancers. Sequencing used immunoSEQ multiplex PCR; TCRdb keeps in-frame clones, though not all of them. The data show about 73,000 clones, just under 90% seen once. Source: CD4+ or CD8+ T cells sorted from blood, taken in a trial of the OX40 agonist ivuxolimab. These receptors were obtained from an adult with an advanced solid tumor such as melanoma, head and neck, liver or kidney cancer.

This chain joins TRBV30 and TRBJ1-2; perhaps TRBD1 as D (5 bases). The CDR3 extends over 13 amino acids. Germline V CDR1 and CDR2: GTSNPN, SVGIG (reference sequence). Trimming stripped 5 bases from V and 10 bases from J, with 20 bases between. The DNA for the CDR3 is TGTGCCTGGGACGAACTCCAGGGAATGGACTACACCTTC. As protein: CAWDELQGMDYTF.

The CDR3 sequence: CASSPRDSNYEQYF. CDR3 DNA sequence: TGCGCCAGCAGCCCCAGGGACTCCAACTACGAGCAGTACTTC. V and J are TRBV4-1 and TRBJ2-7; D perhaps matches TRBD2 (6 bases). V lost 4 bases to trimming and J lost 3 bases, with 13 bases between them. The CDR3 loop spans 14 amino acids. CDR1 MGHRA and CDR2 YSYEKL come from the germline V gene.

This chain connects TRBV7-8 to TRBJ1-1; D remains unclear. V gave up 5 bases and J gave up 8 bases, with 12 bases separating them. This CDR3 has 12 residues. CDR1 is SGHVS and CDR2 is FQNEAQ in the germline V gene. The CDR3 here is CASSPEVLEAFF. The CDR3 DNA sequence: TGTGCCAGCAGCCCCGAGGTCCTAGAAGCTTTCTTT.

The V and J genes are TRBV10-3 and TRBJ2-1, with D unresolved. The CDR3 contains 16 residues. V lost 0 bases to trimming and J lost 1 base, with 10 bases between them. Per germline, CDR1 ENHRY and CDR2 SYGVKD. The chain's CDR3 is CAISESKGNSYNEQFF. For the CDR3, the DNA is TGTGCCATCAGTGAGTCGAAAGGGAATTCCTACAATGAGCAGTTCTTC.

The V and J genes are TRBV27 and TRBJ2-3; TRBD2 is a possible D gene (6 bases). The length of the CDR3 is 14 residues. V was cut by 5 bases and J by 6 bases, with 15 bases left in between. Germline V lookup: CDR1 MNHEY, CDR2 SMNVEV (reference sequence). The CDR3 protein is CASSPGRSMDTQYF. Written as DNA, the CDR3 is TGTGCCAGCAGTCCTGGGAGGAGCATGGATACGCAGTATTTT.

The sample holds one count of this clone. V usage is TRBV6-8 and J usage is TRBJ2-2, with D possibly matching TRBD2 (5 bases). CDR3 length equals 15 residues. Trimming left V 4 bases short and J 5 bases short, with 14 bases between. Germline V lookup: CDR1 MNHGY, CDR2 SAAAGT. The CDR3 sequence is CASSLCVGRTGELFF. CDR3 sequence (DNA): TGTGCCAGCAGTTTGTGTGTAGGGAGAACCGGGGAGCTGTTTTTT.

The V gene is TRBV7-8, the J gene TRBJ2-1; 10 nucleotides match TRBD2. Per germline, CDR1 SGHVS and CDR2 FQNEAQ. The CDR3 is 14 residues long. J was trimmed by 8 bases and V by 6 bases; bases with no gene match: 7. CDR3 nucleotides: TGTGCCAGCAGTCCTAGCGGGAGTTCCCATGAGCAGTTCTTC. Its translation: CASSPSGSSHEQFF.

This sequence joins TRBV10-3 and TRBJ2-7; 7 bases agree with TRBD1. The V and J ends lost 9 bases and 4 bases, in that order; junction bases with no gene match: 12. The CDR3 is made up of 14 amino acids. Per the germline V gene, CDR1 is ENHRY and CDR2 is SYGVKD. The CDR3 region has the DNA TGTGCCATTAACGACAGGGACAAGGGGTACGAGCAGTACTTC. Its protein is CAINDRDKGYEQYF.

The chain joins TRBV18 to TRBJ2-5; 7 bases fit TRBD1. Germline V gives CDR1 KGHSH, CDR2 LQKENI. Germline trimming cut 3 bases from V and 0 bases from J; bases unmatched to any gene: 13. CDR3 length equals 18 residues. The CDR3 spells CASSPPDRNAINQETQYF. The DNA for the CDR3 is TGTGCCAGCTCACCCCCGGACAGGAATGCCATTAACCAAGAGACCCAGTACTTC.